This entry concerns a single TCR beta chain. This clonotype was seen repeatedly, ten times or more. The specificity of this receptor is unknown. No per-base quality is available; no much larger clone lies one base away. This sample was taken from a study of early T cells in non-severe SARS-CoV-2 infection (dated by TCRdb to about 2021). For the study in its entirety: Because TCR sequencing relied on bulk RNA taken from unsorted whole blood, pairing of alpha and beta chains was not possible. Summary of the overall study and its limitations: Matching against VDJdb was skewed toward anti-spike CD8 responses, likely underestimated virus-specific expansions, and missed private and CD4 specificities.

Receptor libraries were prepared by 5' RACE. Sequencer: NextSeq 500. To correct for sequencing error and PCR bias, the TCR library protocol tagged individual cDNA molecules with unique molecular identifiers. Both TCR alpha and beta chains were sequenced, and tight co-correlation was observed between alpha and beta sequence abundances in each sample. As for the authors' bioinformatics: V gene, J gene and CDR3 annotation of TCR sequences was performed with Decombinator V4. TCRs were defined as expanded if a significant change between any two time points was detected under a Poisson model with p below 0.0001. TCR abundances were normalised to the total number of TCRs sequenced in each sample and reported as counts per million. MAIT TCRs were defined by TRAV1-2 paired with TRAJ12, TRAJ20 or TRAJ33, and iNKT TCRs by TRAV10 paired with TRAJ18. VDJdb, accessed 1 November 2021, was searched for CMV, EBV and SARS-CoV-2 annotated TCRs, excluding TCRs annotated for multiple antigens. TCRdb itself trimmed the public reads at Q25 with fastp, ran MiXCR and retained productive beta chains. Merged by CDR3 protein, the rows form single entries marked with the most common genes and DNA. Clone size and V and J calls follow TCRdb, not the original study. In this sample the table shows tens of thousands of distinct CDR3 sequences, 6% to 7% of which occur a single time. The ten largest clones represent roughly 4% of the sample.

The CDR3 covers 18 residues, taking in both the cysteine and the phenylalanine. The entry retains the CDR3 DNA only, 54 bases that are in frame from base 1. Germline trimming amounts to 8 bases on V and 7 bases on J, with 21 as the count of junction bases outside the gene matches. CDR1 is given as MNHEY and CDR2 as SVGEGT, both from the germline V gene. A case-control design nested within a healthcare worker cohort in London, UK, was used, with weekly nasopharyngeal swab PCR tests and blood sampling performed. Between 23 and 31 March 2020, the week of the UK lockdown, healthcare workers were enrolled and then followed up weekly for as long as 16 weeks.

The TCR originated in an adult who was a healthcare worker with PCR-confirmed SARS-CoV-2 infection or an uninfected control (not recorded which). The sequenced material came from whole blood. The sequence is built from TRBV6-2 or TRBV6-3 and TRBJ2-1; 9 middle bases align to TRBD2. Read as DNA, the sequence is TGTGCCAGCGCTTCGCGGGGGGGACTAGCATCCGTACTGAATGAGCAGTTCTTC. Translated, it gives CASASRGGLASVLNEQFF.